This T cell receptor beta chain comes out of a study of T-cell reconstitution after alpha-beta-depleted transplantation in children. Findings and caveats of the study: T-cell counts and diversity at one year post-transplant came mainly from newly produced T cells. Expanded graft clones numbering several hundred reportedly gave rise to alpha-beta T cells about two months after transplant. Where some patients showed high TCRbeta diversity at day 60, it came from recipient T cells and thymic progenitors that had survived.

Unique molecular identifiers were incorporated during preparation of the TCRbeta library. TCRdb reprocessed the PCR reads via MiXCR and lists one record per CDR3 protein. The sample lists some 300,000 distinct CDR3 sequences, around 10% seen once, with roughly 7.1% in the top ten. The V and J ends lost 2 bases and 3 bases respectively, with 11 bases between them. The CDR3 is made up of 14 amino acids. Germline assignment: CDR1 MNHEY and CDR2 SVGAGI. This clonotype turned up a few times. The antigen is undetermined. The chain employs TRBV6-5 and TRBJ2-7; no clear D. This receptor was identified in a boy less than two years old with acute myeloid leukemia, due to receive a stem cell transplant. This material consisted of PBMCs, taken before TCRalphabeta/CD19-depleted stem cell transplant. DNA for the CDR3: TGTGCCAGCAGTTACCTTTCCGACGGCTACGAGCAGTACTTC. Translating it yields CASSYLSDGYEQYF.